A single sample is the source of the 13 T cell receptor beta chains below, sequenced in a study of cytomegalovirus exposure and HLA in healthy donors. Primers: 60 Vbeta forward and 13 Jbeta reverse. Repertoires were generated with immunoSEQ multiplex PCR, while TCRdb's copy carries only in-frame clones and drops some. There are some 130,000 clones in the sample; roughly 74% occur only once, and roughly 6.3% lies in the top ten. Material for sequencing was PBMCs. The receptors originated from a woman between 50 and 59 years old in good health and CMV-seropositive.

The rearrangement uses TRBV5-4 and TRBJ2-5, with TRBD2 matching over 9 bases. CDR3 length: 15 residues. V gave up 5 bases and J gave up 2 bases; unmatched junction bases: 7. The germline CDR1 and CDR2 sequences are SGHNT and YYREEE (reference sequence). DNA of the CDR3: TGTGCCAGCAGATACAGCGGGGGGCCGCAAGAGACCCAGTACTTC. Translated, it gives CASRYSGGPQETQYF.

This clone was seen a single time. This chain links TRBV6-1 with TRBJ1-5; D is unresolved. The CDR3 totals 13 residues. The germline CDR1 and CDR2 sequences are MNHNS and SASEGT. Between the trimmed V and J ends, which lost 1 base and 3 bases, there was a span of 4 bases. The CDR3 protein is CASSEEANQPQHF. The CDR3 bases are TGTGCCAGCAGTGAAGAAGCCAATCAGCCCCAGCATTTT.

The chain uses TRBV30 and TRBJ1-1; the match to TRBD1 covers 9 bases. Germline values: CDR1 GTSNPN, CDR2 SVGIG (reference sequence). The CDR3 length is 14 residues. CDR3 in DNA: TGTGCAGGGACGACAGGGGGGTTGAACACTGAAGCTTTCTTT. Its protein is CAGTTGGLNTEAFF.

The chain is built from TRBV2 and TRBJ1-1, with 9 bases identical to TRBD1. This CDR3 region has 14 residues. Germline V gene lookup returns CDR1 SNHLY and CDR2 FYNNEI. V trimming: 6 bases; J trimming: 1 base; junction bases outside the gene matches: 3. The CDR3: CASSRQGGNTEAFF. In nucleotides, the CDR3 is TGTGCCAGCAGCCGACAGGGGGGGAACACTGAAGCTTTCTTT.

The chain combines TRBV10-3 with TRBJ2-1, with D perhaps matching TRBD2 (6 bases). This CDR3 contains 13 residues. The V gene's germline CDR1 is ENHRY and CDR2 SYGVKD. V was cut by 6 bases and J by 6 bases, with 12 bases left in between. CDR3 nucleotide sequence: TGTGCCATCAGCCAGGGACTTTCCAATGAGCAGTTCTTC. This sequence encodes CAISQGLSNEQFF.

This clone is a singleton in its sample. The rearrangement links TRBV4-1 to TRBJ2-1, with 7 bases that match TRBD1. The CDR3 loop spans 14 amino acids. Germline CDR1 and CDR2: MGHRA and YSYEKL. The J segment lost 4 bases and the V segment lost 2 bases, leaving 2 bases of the junction unmatched. This chain's CDR3 is CASSQRDSYNEQFF. The CDR3 DNA sequence: TGCGCCAGCAGCCAACGGGACAGTTACAATGAGCAGTTCTTC.

This chain joins TRBV6-5 and TRBJ1-4, with a weak D call TRBD1 (6 bases). Trimming took off 6 bases at V and 8 bases at J, with 19 bases between the two ends. This CDR3 comprises 15 residues. The V gene's germline CDR1 is MNHEY and CDR2 SVGAGI. CDR3 DNA sequence: TGTGCCAGCAGCCCAAAACAGGGTGGGAAAGAAAAACTGTTTTTT. Residues: CASSPKQGGKEKLFF.

This chain uses TRBV5-1 with TRBJ1-6; D gene unclear. Between the trimmed V and J ends, which lost 5 bases and 9 bases, there was a span of 15 bases. CDR1 is SGHRS and CDR2 is YFSETQ in the germline V gene. This CDR3 has 14 amino acids. The CDR3 is CASSREGLSSPLHF. The CDR3 bases are TGCGCCAGCAGTCGAGAGGGCTTGTCTTCACCCCTCCACTTT.

V is TRBV11-2 and J is TRBJ2-5; TRBD2 agrees at 7 bases. The germline V gene encodes CDR1 SGHAT and CDR2 FQNNGV. The CDR3 runs 13 residues. V was clipped by 3 bases and J by 3 bases; unmatched bases: 1. The CDR3 loop is CASSFAGEETQYF. Written as DNA, the CDR3 is TGTGCCAGCAGCTTTGCGGGGGAAGAGACCCAGTACTTC.

This clone was seen a handful of times. The V gene is TRBV5-4, the J gene TRBJ2-7; 11 bases match TRBD2. Germline assignment: CDR1 SGHNT and CDR2 YYREEE (reference sequence). The CDR3 runs 16 residues. Germline trimming cut 4 bases from V and 0 bases from J; bases unmatched to any gene: 6. The CDR3 here is CASSPSGGPYSYEQYF. The DNA for the CDR3 is TGTGCCAGCAGCCCTAGCGGGGGGCCTTACTCCTACGAGCAGTACTTC.

The chain uses TRBV4-2 and TRBJ2-7, with TRBD2 matching over 7 bases. V dropped 0 bases and J dropped 4; count of bases not matched to a gene: 6. The CDR3 extends over 15 amino acids. Looked up from germline, CDR1 is LGHNA and CDR2 is YNFKEQ. The CDR3 is CASSQDLAGWYEQYF. The CDR3 nucleotides are TGTGCCAGCAGCCAAGACTTAGCGGGCTGGTACGAGCAGTACTTC.

This clone has more than one count but fewer than ten. This rearrangement joins TRBV11-2 to TRBJ1-4, with D possibly TRBD1 on 5 matching bases. CDR1 and CDR2 (germline): SGHAT, FQNNGV. The CDR3 is 16 residues long. Trimming removed 5 bases at V and 6 bases at J, with 19 bases between. For the CDR3, the DNA is TGTGCCAGCAGCGGGAGGATTTTTGGGGCGGATGAAAAACTGTTTTTT. This gives the protein CASSGRIFGADEKLFF.

This chain connects TRBV2 to TRBJ2-1; TRBD2 aligns across 11 bases. The germline gives CDR1 SNHLY, CDR2 FYNNEI. There are 16 residues in the CDR3. The V segment lost 2 bases and the J segment 4 bases; nucleotides outside the gene matches: 4. Here the CDR3 reads CASSESSGGLYNEQFF. Here the CDR3 DNA reads TGTGCCAGCAGTGAATCTAGCGGGGGGCTATACAATGAGCAGTTCTTC.